This T cell receptor (beta chain) was sequenced for a study of Ad26.COV2.S vaccination and SARS-CoV-2 variants. Concerning this clone: Its antigen is unknown.

Unmatched junction bases numbered 5, after V lost 1 base and J lost 0 bases. CDR1 SGHVS and CDR2 FQNEAQ come from the germline V gene. CDR3 length equals 16 residues. Profiled with immunoSEQ multiplex PCR; TCRdb holds only in-frame clones, not every one. Counted here are roughly 400,000 clones, roughly 91% occurring once; the ten biggest clones make up around 4.5%. The study, taken as a whole, reports: Placebo recipients and vaccine recipients were similar in non-spike TCR breadth.

Sample treatment: 15 to 20 received Ad26.COV2.S at low or high dose, single or two shots; about 5 received placebo; per-sample allocation not given. Samples were taken on day 63 after the first vaccine or placebo injection. This TCR came from a person aged 18-60 years who received the Ad26.COV2.S COVID-19 vaccine or a placebo. The V gene is TRBV7-8, the J gene TRBJ2-7, with TRBD2 identical over 8 bases. Material: peripheral blood, obtained in a trial of Ad26.COV2.S vaccine versus placebo. CDR3 DNA sequence: TGTGCCAGCAGCTTAGAGTCGGGGGGGAGCTCCTACGAGCAGTACTTC. Protein: CASSLESGGSSYEQYF.